Listed below are T cell receptor beta chains from one sample, sequenced in a study of blood T cell repertoires in COVID-19. Measured with immunoSEQ multiplex PCR; TCRdb has only the in-frame clones, and not every one. The table lists around 250,000 clones, approximately 90% of them singletons. The sequencing input was PBMCs or T cells enriched from blood (not recorded which). The receptors here all came from a human donor in a cohort exposed to, infected with or recovered from COVID-19 (not recorded which). The donor label of this sample is uncertain. Each CDR3 is given with its conserved first and last residue. Each record gives: D gene, J gene, clone size, V gene, CDR3 DNA, CDR3 protein. A D gene is named only where the DNA matches it firmly. Clone sizes are given selectively: once, few, many, or a class where the clone is expanded.

d_call: TRBD1; j_call: TRBJ1-2; clone_size: NA; v_call: TRBV5-5; cdr3_nt: TGTGCCAGCAACCCCCAGGACAGGAACTATGGCTACACCTTC; cdr3_aa: CASNPQDRNYGYTF
d_call: NA; j_call: TRBJ2-7; clone_size: NA; v_call: TRBV30; cdr3_nt: TGTGCCTGGACCTACCAGCGGGCCCTAACCTACGAGCAGTACTTC; cdr3_aa: CAWTYQRALTYEQYF
d_call: TRBD1; j_call: TRBJ1-2; clone_size: NA; v_call: TRBV10-3; cdr3_nt: TGTGCCATCAGCTATACCGGGACAGGGGGAGGCTACACCTTC; cdr3_aa: CAISYTGTGGGYTF
d_call: NA; j_call: TRBJ1-2; clone_size: NA; v_call: TRBV4-1; cdr3_nt: TGCGCCAGCAGCCAACTTGAAGGAGGTGGCTATGGCTACACCTTC; cdr3_aa: CASSQLEGGGYGYTF
d_call: NA; j_call: TRBJ2-5; clone_size: NA; v_call: TRBV19; cdr3_nt: TGTGCCAGTAGTATGGACAGCCGATGGGAGACCCAGTACTTC; cdr3_aa: CASSMDSRWETQYF
d_call: TRBD2; j_call: TRBJ2-7; clone_size: NA; v_call: TRBV5-5; cdr3_nt: TGTGCCAGCACCGGCGGGGGGGACGAGCAGTACTTC; cdr3_aa: CASTGGGDEQYF
d_call: NA; j_call: TRBJ1-4; clone_size: NA; v_call: TRBV7-8; cdr3_nt: TGTGCCAGCAGCTCGACAGATCATAATGAAAAACTGTTTTTT; cdr3_aa: CASSSTDHNEKLFF
d_call: NA; j_call: TRBJ1-2; clone_size: NA; v_call: TRBV10-3; cdr3_nt: TGTGCCAACTCCCGGGACATTAACTATGGCTACACCTTC; cdr3_aa: CANSRDINYGYTF
d_call: TRBD1; j_call: TRBJ1-2; clone_size: once; v_call: TRBV5-5; cdr3_nt: TGTGCCAGCAGCTCCAACAGGGGGCAAGGTGGCTACACCTTC; cdr3_aa: CASSSNRGQGGYTF
d_call: NA; j_call: TRBJ1-1; clone_size: NA; v_call: TRBV27; cdr3_nt: TGTGCCAGCAGTTTCCGAGGGAACACTGAAGCTTTCTTT; cdr3_aa: CASSFRGNTEAFF
d_call: TRBD1; j_call: TRBJ1-5; clone_size: NA; v_call: TRBV4-1; cdr3_nt: TGCGCCAGCAGCCGCCGACAGGGGCTCAATCAGCCCCAGCATTTT; cdr3_aa: CASSRRQGLNQPQHF
d_call: NA; j_call: TRBJ2-1; clone_size: NA; v_call: TRBV2; cdr3_nt: TGTGCCAGCAGAGAGAGGGGGAGTACGGAGCAGTTCTTC; cdr3_aa: CASRERGSTEQFF
d_call: NA; j_call: TRBJ1-2; clone_size: NA; v_call: TRBV30; cdr3_nt: TGTGCCTGGAGTCTCGGGTGGAACTATGGCTACACCTTC; cdr3_aa: CAWSLGWNYGYTF
d_call: TRBD1; j_call: TRBJ1-6; clone_size: NA; v_call: TRBV7-3; cdr3_nt: TGTGCCAGCAGCCCGACAGGGGGCGGTTCACCCCTCCACTTT; cdr3_aa: CASSPTGGGSPLHF
d_call: TRBD1; j_call: TRBJ2-5; clone_size: NA; v_call: TRBV5-8; cdr3_nt: TGTGCCAGCAGCCTGGACAGGGCGGCGACCCAGTACTTC; cdr3_aa: CASSLDRAATQYF
d_call: TRBD1; j_call: TRBJ1-2; clone_size: NA; v_call: TRBV6-2/TRBV6-3; cdr3_nt: TGTGCCAGCAGTTACGCCGGGACAGGCGGCTACACCTTC; cdr3_aa: CASSYAGTGGYTF
d_call: TRBD1; j_call: TRBJ1-1; clone_size: NA; v_call: TRBV7-8; cdr3_nt: TGTGCCAGCAGCCCCGGGACAGGGGTGAACACTGAAGCTTTCTTT; cdr3_aa: CASSPGTGVNTEAFF
d_call: TRBD1; j_call: TRBJ2-7; clone_size: NA; v_call: TRBV4-3; cdr3_nt: TGCGCCAGCAGCCAAGATTGGGGGACAGGGGGCGAGCAGTACTTC; cdr3_aa: CASSQDWGTGGEQYF
d_call: NA; j_call: TRBJ2-3; clone_size: NA; v_call: TRBV6-5; cdr3_nt: TGTGCCACATTAACAGGGACGGGGGATACGCAGTATTTT; cdr3_aa: CATLTGTGDTQYF
d_call: NA; j_call: TRBJ2-5; clone_size: NA; v_call: TRBV11-2; cdr3_nt: TGTGCCAGCAGCTTACGGGCAGGGTCCGATTCGGAGACCCAGTACTTC; cdr3_aa: CASSLRAGSDSETQYF
d_call: NA; j_call: TRBJ1-4; clone_size: NA; v_call: TRBV28; cdr3_nt: TGTGCCAGCAACGGGGCGGGAATGGCAACTAATGAAAAACTGTTTTTT; cdr3_aa: CASNGAGMATNEKLFF
d_call: NA; j_call: TRBJ1-5; clone_size: NA; v_call: TRBV6-1; cdr3_nt: TGTGCCAGCAGTGAAGGTCCGACAGATAATCAGCCCCAGCATTTT; cdr3_aa: CASSEGPTDNQPQHF
d_call: NA; j_call: TRBJ1-1; clone_size: NA; v_call: TRBV2; cdr3_nt: TGTGCCACCGAACAGGGTGGCACTGAAGCTTTCTTT; cdr3_aa: CATEQGGTEAFF
d_call: NA; j_call: TRBJ1-6; clone_size: once; v_call: TRBV12-5; cdr3_nt: TGTGCTAGTGGTTTGGTAAGCGGGGTACTCGCGAACTATAATTCACCCCTCCACTTT; cdr3_aa: CASGLVSGVLANYNSPLHF
d_call: TRBD2; j_call: TRBJ2-1; clone_size: NA; v_call: TRBV19; cdr3_nt: TGTGCCAGTAGTCGGACTAGCGAAGGTGAGCAGTTCTTC; cdr3_aa: CASSRTSEGEQFF
d_call: TRBD2; j_call: TRBJ2-2; clone_size: NA; v_call: TRBV27; cdr3_nt: TGTGCCAGCAGTTTAAAGCGGGGGGGCCGTGGCACCGGGGAGCTGTTTTTT; cdr3_aa: CASSLKRGGRGTGELFF
d_call: NA; j_call: TRBJ2-7; clone_size: NA; v_call: TRBV3-1/TRBV3-2; cdr3_nt: TGTGCCAGCAGCCGGGGAGGCTACGAGCAGTACTTC; cdr3_aa: CASSRGGYEQYF
d_call: NA; j_call: TRBJ1-4; clone_size: NA; v_call: TRBV27; cdr3_nt: TGTGCCAGCAGTACCAGGGCATCATCGGAAAAACTGTTTTTT; cdr3_aa: CASSTRASSEKLFF
d_call: NA; j_call: TRBJ1-4; clone_size: NA; v_call: TRBV7-9; cdr3_nt: TGTGCCAGCAGCTTAGTTGATCGAGGGGGGGAAAAGAAAAAACTGTTTTTT; cdr3_aa: CASSLVDRGGEKKKLFF
d_call: NA; j_call: TRBJ1-1; clone_size: NA; v_call: TRBV19; cdr3_nt: TGTGCCAGTAGTATAGACATCGGGACTGAAGCTTTCTTT; cdr3_aa: CASSIDIGTEAFF
d_call: TRBD2; j_call: TRBJ2-5; clone_size: NA; v_call: TRBV7-2; cdr3_nt: TGTGCCAGCAGCCGTGGTGGGCGGGGGGTGAGTGAGACCCAGTACTTC; cdr3_aa: CASSRGGRGVSETQYF
d_call: NA; j_call: TRBJ2-5; clone_size: NA; v_call: TRBV21-1; cdr3_nt: TGTGCCAGCAGCAAAGGGCCATACCAAGAGACCCAGTACTTC; cdr3_aa: CASSKGPYQETQYF
d_call: NA; j_call: TRBJ1-3; clone_size: NA; v_call: TRBV19; cdr3_nt: TGTGCCAGTACCATCGGCTCTGGAAACACCATATATTTT; cdr3_aa: CASTIGSGNTIYF
d_call: TRBD2; j_call: TRBJ2-1; clone_size: NA; v_call: TRBV7-9; cdr3_nt: TGTGCCAGCAGCTCCCCAACCGGACTAGCGGGGACTGAGCAGTTCTTC; cdr3_aa: CASSSPTGLAGTEQFF
d_call: NA; j_call: TRBJ1-1; clone_size: NA; v_call: TRBV7-9; cdr3_nt: TGTGCCAGCAGCTTCCCACAGGGGAACACTGAAGCTTTCTTT; cdr3_aa: CASSFPQGNTEAFF
d_call: NA; j_call: TRBJ1-1; clone_size: few; v_call: TRBV19; cdr3_nt: TGTGCCAGCAAGACAGGTGGAACTCAGAACACTGAAGCTTTCTTT; cdr3_aa: CASKTGGTQNTEAFF
d_call: TRBD1; j_call: TRBJ1-5; clone_size: NA; v_call: TRBV30; cdr3_nt: TGTGCCTGGAGTGTAGGGGGCACTAGCAATCAGCCCCAGCATTTT; cdr3_aa: CAWSVGGTSNQPQHF